A selection of T cell receptor beta chains follows, all from one sample in a study of neurological immune-mediated disorders. TCRdb re-called the 5' RACE reads through MiXCR, storing one row per CDR3 protein. The profile shows 40,000 to 55,000 distinct CDR3 sequences, over 9% of them singletons. The sample comprised PBMCs. The source is a woman aged 40 to 55 with HTLV-1-associated myelopathy (HAM/TSP). Both conserved end residues are part of each CDR3. D genes are given only for firm matches. Clone size is stated in some rows and not others, as once, few, many or a class when expanded.

many	TRBV20-1	TRBJ1-5	TRBD1	CSALYGQGNQPQHF	TGCAGTGCCCTATACGGACAGGGCAATCAGCCCCAGCATTTT
many	TRBV7-2	TRBJ2-1	.	CASTEEAGSSYNEQFF	TGTGCCAGCACCGAAGAGGCGGGGAGCTCCTACAATGAGCAGTTCTTC
few	TRBV13	TRBJ2-3	TRBD1	CASSFGQGNTDTQYF	TGTGCCAGCAGCTTCGGACAGGGGAACACAGATACGCAGTATTTT
many	TRBV7-6	TRBJ2-1	.	CASSLNWLGTYNEQFF	TGTGCCAGCAGCTTGAATTGGCTCGGAACCTACAATGAGCAGTTCTTC
many	TRBV7-8	TRBJ2-5	TRBD2	CASSPQGTRGPGLKETQYF	TGTGCCAGCAGCCCCCAAGGGACTAGAGGTCCCGGTTTGAAAGAGACCCAGTACTTC
many	TRBV20-1	TRBJ1-2	TRBD1	CSARGTGGYGYTF	TGCAGTGCTAGAGGGACAGGGGGCTATGGCTACACCTTC
many	TRBV4-3	TRBJ1-3	.	CASSQDPDSFGNTIYF	TGCGCCAGCAGCCAGGACCCCGACAGTTTCGGAAACACCATATATTTT
many	TRBV12-3/TRBV12-4	TRBJ1-2	TRBD1	CASSWDGQGGGYTF	TGTGCCAGCAGTTGGGACGGACAGGGCGGTGGCTACACCTTC
.	TRBV5-1	TRBJ2-5	.	CASCRDNQETQYF	TGCGCCAGCTGCCGGGACAACCAAGAGACCCAGTACTTC
many	TRBV11-2	TRBJ2-7	.	CASSLRAGTYEQYF	TGTGCCAGCAGCTTAAGGGCGGGAACCTACGAGCAGTACTTC
many	TRBV15	TRBJ2-5	.	CATSRESPTTQETQYF	TGTGCCACCAGCAGAGAGAGCCCAACGACCCAAGAGACCCAGTACTTC
many	TRBV10-3	TRBJ2-7	.	CAISDLGGQGSSPYEQYF	TGTGCCATCAGTGATCTCGGGGGGCAGGGTAGTTCCCCCTACGAGCAGTACTTC
many	TRBV9	TRBJ2-5	.	CASSVSIAGETQYF	TGTGCCAGCAGCGTTTCGATAGCAGGGGAGACCCAGTACTTC
many	TRBV29-1	TRBJ1-2	TRBD1	CSVITGGAGGYTF	TGCAGCGTTATTACAGGGGGCGCGGGTGGCTACACCTTC
many	TRBV20-1	TRBJ2-3	.	CSARDGADTQYF	TGCAGTGCTAGAGATGGGGCAGATACGCAGTATTTT
many	TRBV5-5	TRBJ2-1	.	CASSFRDPTDEQFF	TGTGCCAGCAGCTTTCGGGACCCCACCGATGAGCAGTTCTTC
many	TRBV5-5	TRBJ2-3	.	CASSLVERSTDTQYF	TGTGCCAGCAGCTTGGTCGAGCGGAGTACAGATACGCAGTATTTT
few	TRBV7-2	TRBJ2-3	.	CASSFANVADTQYF	TGTGCCAGCAGCTTTGCTAACGTGGCAGATACGCAGTATTTT
.	TRBV5-1	TRBJ2-7	.	CTSILYLGRRSYEQYF	TGCACCAGCATCTTGTATCTTGGCAGGAGATCCTACGAGCAGTACTTC
many	TRBV29-1	TRBJ2-2	.	CSVGGRAGELFF	TGCAGCGTTGGAGGGCGGGCCGGGGAGCTGTTTTTT
many	TRBV6-2/TRBV6-3	TRBJ1-6	.	CASSYGLYDSPLHF	TGTGCCAGCAGTTACGGGCTCTATGATTCACCCCTCCACTTT
many	TRBV12-3/TRBV12-4	TRBJ2-7	.	CASSFNGHSYEQYF	TGTGCCAGCAGTTTTAACGGACATTCCTACGAGCAGTACTTC
many	TRBV7-2	TRBJ2-5	TRBD2	CASSDLPGLQETQYF	TGTGCCAGCAGCGACCTACCGGGACTACAAGAGACCCAGTACTTC
.	TRBV5-1	TRBJ1-1	.	CASSLLSGNTEAFF	TGCGCCAGCAGCTTGCTGTCAGGGAACACTGAAGCTTTCTTT
many	TRBV4-1	TRBJ2-7	.	CASSQPRERGEQYF	TGCGCCAGCAGCCAACCGAGAGAAAGGGGCGAGCAGTACTTC
many	TRBV6-5	TRBJ1-2	.	CASSYSKPRNYGYTF	TGTGCCAGCAGTTACTCGAAACCGAGGAACTATGGCTACACCTTC
many	TRBV6-6	TRBJ2-7	TRBD1	CASSYQGDTYEQYF	TGTGCCAGCAGTTACCAGGGGGACACCTACGAGCAGTACTTC
few	TRBV27	TRBJ1-5	TRBD1	CASRDRTGSQPQHF	TGTGCCAGCAGAGACAGGACAGGGAGTCAGCCCCAGCATTTT
many	TRBV3-1	TRBJ1-2	TRBD1	CASSQGQGVGGYTF	TGTGCCAGCAGCCAAGGACAGGGTGTCGGCGGCTACACCTTC
many	TRBV29-1	TRBJ2-2	TRBD1	CSVGWDSGELFF	TGCAGCGTTGGGTGGGACAGCGGGGAGCTGTTTTTT
many	TRBV29-1	TRBJ1-2	TRBD1	CSVEDSQTGSHGYTF	TGCAGCGTTGAAGATTCCCAGACAGGGTCGCATGGCTACACCTTC
many	TRBV5-1	TRBJ1-4	.	CASSRSGVEYEKLFF	TGCGCCAGCAGTCGGTCAGGGGTTGAATACGAAAAACTGTTTTTT
many	TRBV6-5	TRBJ2-2	.	CASSYGAGDWKREDGELFF	TGTGCCAGCAGTTACGGGGCAGGAGACTGGAAACGAGAAGACGGGGAGCTGTTTTTT
many	TRBV21-1	TRBJ2-2	.	CASSKGSHPGPPNTGELFF	TGTGCCAGCAGCAAAGGTTCCCACCCAGGGCCCCCGAACACCGGGGAGCTGTTTTTT
many	TRBV12-3/TRBV12-4	TRBJ1-1	TRBD1	CASSLYQMTGMNTEAFF	TGTGCCAGCAGTTTATATCAAATGACAGGGATGAACACTGAAGCTTTCTTT
many	TRBV10-3	TRBJ2-7	.	CAISELYEQYF	TGTGCCATCAGTGAGCTGTACGAGCAGTACTTC
many	TRBV27	TRBJ2-1	.	CASSSFRGGGYNEQFF	TGTGCCAGCAGTTCTTTTAGGGGGGGAGGATACAATGAGCAGTTCTTC
many	TRBV20-1	TRBJ2-7	TRBD1	CSASDTGTGAYEQYF	TGCAGTGCTAGCGACACCGGGACAGGGGCCTACGAGCAGTACTTC
many	TRBV7-2	TRBJ2-3	.	CASSLEASEGADTQYF	TGTGCCAGCAGCTTAGAGGCTAGCGAAGGTGCAGATACGCAGTATTTT
.	TRBV11-2	TRBJ2-1	.	CATIPLTGPPNNEQIF	TGTGCCACCATCCCACTTACGGGGCCACCTAACAATGAGCAGATCTTT
many	TRBV6-2/TRBV6-3	TRBJ2-1	TRBD2	CASSYSKRGGANEQFF	TGTGCCAGCAGTTACTCGAAGCGGGGGGGCGCCAATGAGCAGTTCTTC
few	TRBV7-6	TRBJ1-1	.	CASSLSGTEAFF	TGTGCCAGCAGCTTATCGGGAACTGAAGCTTTCTTT
.	TRBV20-1	TRBJ2-5	TRBD2	CSATQGSGGTQYF	TGCAGTGCCACGCAGGGTTCGGGAGGGACCCAGTACTTC
many	TRBV10-3	TRBJ2-7	.	CAISVSGGNEQYF	TGTGCCATCAGTGTCTCTGGGGGCAACGAGCAGTACTTC
many	TRBV27	TRBJ2-7	.	CASIRGPFHIRDEQYF	TGTGCCAGCATCAGGGGCCCCTTTCACATTAGGGACGAGCAGTACTTC
many	TRBV18	TRBJ2-2	.	CASSPPARTGELFF	TGTGCCAGCTCACCACCGGCACGCACCGGGGAGCTGTTTTTT
many	TRBV4-3	TRBJ1-1	.	CASSHTQGYGTEAFF	TGCGCCAGCAGCCACACTCAGGGATACGGCACTGAAGCTTTCTTT
many	TRBV20-1	TRBJ1-5	TRBD1	CSASGGAWRINQPQHF	TGCAGTGCTTCAGGGGGGGCATGGCGTATCAATCAGCCCCAGCATTTT
many	TRBV20-1	TRBJ2-1	.	CSALLGLDEQFF	TGCAGTGCTCTCCTTGGATTGGATGAGCAGTTCTTC
many	TRBV7-2	TRBJ2-1	TRBD2	CASSLGTSGEQFF	TGTGCCAGCAGCTTGGGGACTAGCGGAGAGCAGTTCTTC
.	TRBV12-3/TRBV12-4	TRBJ2-7	TRBD2	CASSSGLASYEQYF	TGTGCCAGCAGTTCGGGACTAGCCTCCTACGAGCAGTACTTC
many	TRBV19	TRBJ1-5	TRBD1	CASSGQVNQPQHF	TGTGCCAGTAGCGGACAGGTGAATCAGCCCCAGCATTTT
many	TRBV20-1	TRBJ1-2	.	CSANRGRGGYTF	TGCAGTGCTAATCGGGGGCGTGGAGGCTACACCTTC
many	TRBV3-1	TRBJ1-1	.	CASSQADRETEAFF	TGTGCCAGCAGCCAAGCAGATCGTGAGACTGAAGCTTTCTTT
many	TRBV15	TRBJ2-1	TRBD1	CATSRDPGWTGLSNEQFF	TGTGCCACCAGCAGAGATCCTGGATGGACAGGGTTGAGCAATGAGCAGTTCTTC